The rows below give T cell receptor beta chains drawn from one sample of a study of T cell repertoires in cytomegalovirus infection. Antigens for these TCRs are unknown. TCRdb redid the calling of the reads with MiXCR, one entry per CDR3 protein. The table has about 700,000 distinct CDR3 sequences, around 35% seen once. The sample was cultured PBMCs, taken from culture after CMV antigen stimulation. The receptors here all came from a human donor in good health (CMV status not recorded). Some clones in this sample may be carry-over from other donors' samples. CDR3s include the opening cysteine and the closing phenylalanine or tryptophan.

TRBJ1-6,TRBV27,CASSLSGFWGGAWNSPLHF
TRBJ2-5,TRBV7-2,CASSLYLSGETQYF
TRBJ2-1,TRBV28,CASSRIAGDNEQFF
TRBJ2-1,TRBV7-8,CASSLRSLVGFEQFF
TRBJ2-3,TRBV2,CASSDLALTDTQYF
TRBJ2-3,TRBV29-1,CSVEQGADTQYF
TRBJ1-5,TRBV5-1,CASSLDGARNQPQHF
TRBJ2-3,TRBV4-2,CASSQARWGVSTDTQYF
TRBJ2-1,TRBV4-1,CASSQGSLDDNEQFF
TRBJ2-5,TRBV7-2,CASSLVAGGQETQYF
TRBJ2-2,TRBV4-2,CASSPHVLNTGELFF
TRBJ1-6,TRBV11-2,CASSSLGLSSYNSPLHF
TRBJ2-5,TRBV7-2,CASSLVGGGARETQYF
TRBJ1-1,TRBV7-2,CASSLVFGRMNTEAFF
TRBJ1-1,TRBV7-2,CASRGSMNTEAFF
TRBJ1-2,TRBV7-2,CASSLLRRDGYTF
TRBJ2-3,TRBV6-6,CASSALIAVTDTQYF
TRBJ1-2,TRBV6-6,CASSYSRDTNYGYTF
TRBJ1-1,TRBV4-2,CASSQGGVDQNTEAFF
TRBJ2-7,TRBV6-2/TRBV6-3,CASSGARQSYEQYF
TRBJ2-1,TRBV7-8,CASNAGGAHNEQFF
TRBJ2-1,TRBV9,CASSLEGGHYNEQFF
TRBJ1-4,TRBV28,CASSLAEKLFF
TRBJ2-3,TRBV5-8,CASSTGQGGTDTQYF
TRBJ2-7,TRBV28,CASSPPLAYEQYF
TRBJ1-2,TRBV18,CASSPNPGNYGYTF
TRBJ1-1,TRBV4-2,CASSHGPTRQAEAFF
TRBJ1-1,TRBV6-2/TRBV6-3,CASSYLGVMNTEAFF
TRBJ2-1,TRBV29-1,CSVEERYNEQFF
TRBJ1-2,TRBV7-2,CASSFNGRIGYTF
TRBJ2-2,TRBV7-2,CASSFGTGSTGELFF